This is a list of T cell receptor beta chains from one sample in a study of blood T cell repertoires in COVID-19. Assay: immunoSEQ multiplex PCR; the TCRdb copy retains only in-frame clones and omits some. The sample has some 95,000 clones, 76% seen once. Sequenced material: peripheral blood. The receptors originated from a man aged 65-85 years with acute or convalescent COVID-19. Both conserved end residues are trimmed from each CDR3. Fields, in order: V gene, J gene, CDR3 length, D gene, CDR3 protein. The D gene is left open where the match is weak.

v_call: TRBV7-2
j_call: TRBJ2-1
cdr3_length: 12
d_call: .
cdr3_aa: ASSLSLAGAEQF

v_call: TRBV7-9
j_call: TRBJ2-1
cdr3_length: 14
d_call: TRBD1
cdr3_aa: ASRRAGQGILDEQF

v_call: TRBV7-9
j_call: TRBJ1-4
cdr3_length: 9
d_call: .
cdr3_aa: ASSRNEKLF

v_call: TRBV5-8
j_call: TRBJ2-3
cdr3_length: 14
d_call: TRBD2
cdr3_aa: ASSRGLAGGADTQY

v_call: TRBV28
j_call: TRBJ1-2
cdr3_length: 15
d_call: .
cdr3_aa: ASSGVLGRGPNYGYT

v_call: TRBV24-1
j_call: TRBJ2-1
cdr3_length: 11
d_call: .
cdr3_aa: ATSVPKGNEQF

v_call: TRBV12-3/TRBV12-4
j_call: TRBJ1-1
cdr3_length: 11
d_call: .
cdr3_aa: ASSFEPYTEAF

v_call: TRBV19
j_call: TRBJ2-5
cdr3_length: 11
d_call: .
cdr3_aa: ASSINREETQY

v_call: TRBV5-4
j_call: TRBJ2-5
cdr3_length: 13
d_call: TRBD1
cdr3_aa: ASSSPRTGGETQY

v_call: TRBV2
j_call: TRBJ2-1
cdr3_length: 11
d_call: .
cdr3_aa: ASSVNQGDEQF

v_call: TRBV15
j_call: TRBJ1-5
cdr3_length: 13
d_call: TRBD1
cdr3_aa: ATSTGQGRIQPQH

v_call: TRBV7-2
j_call: TRBJ1-1
cdr3_length: 14
d_call: .
cdr3_aa: ASSLGQRYPNTEAF

v_call: TRBV3-1/TRBV3-2
j_call: TRBJ1-5
cdr3_length: 13
d_call: .
cdr3_aa: ASSHDSYSNQPQH

v_call: TRBV2
j_call: TRBJ1-1
cdr3_length: 11
d_call: TRBD1
cdr3_aa: AGKDRFSTEAF

v_call: TRBV6-5
j_call: TRBJ1-5
cdr3_length: 12
d_call: .
cdr3_aa: ASSPDRKIQPQH

v_call: TRBV28
j_call: TRBJ1-2
cdr3_length: 11
d_call: TRBD1
cdr3_aa: ASSLTGARGYT

v_call: TRBV11-2
j_call: TRBJ1-5
cdr3_length: 12
d_call: .
cdr3_aa: ASSLAGVRQPQH